This TCR beta chain derives from a study of T-cell reconstitution after alpha-beta-depleted transplantation in children. This clonotype came up a few times. Using unique molecular identifiers, the investigators prepared the TCRbeta library. TCRdb used MiXCR to reprocess the PCR reads, holding one entry per CDR3 protein. This table has more than 250,000 distinct CDR3 sequences, 9.9% appearing once. V dropped 1 base and J dropped 2 bases, with 12 bases sitting between them. Germline V gene lookup returns CDR1 LNHDA and CDR2 SQIVND (reference sequence). The CDR3 is 16 residues long. The V and J genes are TRBV19 and TRBJ2-1; tentatively, D is TRBD1 (6 bases). Sequencing used PBMCs from the stem cell graft donor, obtained from the stem cell graft. The TCR was taken from a human donor who donated a stem cell graft to a child with SCID. CDR3 sequence (DNA): TGTGCCAGTAGTATAGGGTCCAGGGGCCCCTACAATGAGCAGTTCTTC. This gives the protein CASSIGSRGPYNEQFF.